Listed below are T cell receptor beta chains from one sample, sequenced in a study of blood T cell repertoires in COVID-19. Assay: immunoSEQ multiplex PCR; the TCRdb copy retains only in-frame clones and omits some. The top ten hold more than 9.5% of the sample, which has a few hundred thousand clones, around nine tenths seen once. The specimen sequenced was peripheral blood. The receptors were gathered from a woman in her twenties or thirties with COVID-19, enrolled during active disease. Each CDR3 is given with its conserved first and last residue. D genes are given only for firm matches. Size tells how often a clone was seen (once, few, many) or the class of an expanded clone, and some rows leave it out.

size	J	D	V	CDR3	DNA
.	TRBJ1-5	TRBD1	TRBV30	CAWSEGTGDQPQHF	TGTGCCTGGAGTGAAGGGACAGGCGATCAGCCCCAGCATTTT
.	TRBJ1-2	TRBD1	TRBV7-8	CASSPDRAHIYGYTF	TGTGCCAGCAGCCCGGACAGGGCTCATATCTATGGCTACACCTTC
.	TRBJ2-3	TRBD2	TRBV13	CASSLEGFGGLTDTQYF	TGTGCCAGCAGCTTAGAAGGGTTTGGGGGACTAACAGATACGCAGTATTTT
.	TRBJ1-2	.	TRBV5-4	CASSGGQFVRPEYGYTF	TGTGCCAGCAGCGGAGGACAGTTTGTCCGCCCCGAATATGGCTACACCTTC
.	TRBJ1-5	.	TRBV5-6	CASSLRSSNQPQHF	TGTGCCAGCAGCTTGCGTTCTAGCAATCAGCCCCAGCATTTT
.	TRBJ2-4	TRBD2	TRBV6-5	CASSYSLGRENIQYF	TGTGCCAGCAGTTACTCGCTGGGGAGGGAAAACATTCAGTACTTC
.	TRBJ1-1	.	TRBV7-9	CASSFTGNTEAFF	TGTGCCAGCAGCTTTACGGGGAACACTGAAGCTTTCTTT
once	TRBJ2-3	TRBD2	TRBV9	CASSPRLAADTQYF	TGTGCCAGCAGCCCCCGACTAGCTGCGGATACGCAGTATTTT
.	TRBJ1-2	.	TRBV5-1	CASSLAVGGKGYTF	TGCGCCAGCAGCTTGGCCGTAGGAGGGAAAGGCTACACCTTC
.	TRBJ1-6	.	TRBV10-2	CASSESRNRIVSPLHF	TGCGCCAGCAGTGAGTCGAGGAACCGGATCGTTTCACCCCTCCACTTT
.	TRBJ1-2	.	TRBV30	CASPSLTGANYGYTF	TGTGCCTCGCCTTCCCTGACAGGCGCCAACTATGGCTACACCTTC
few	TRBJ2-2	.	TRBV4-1	CASSQVHGGFDRAGELFF	TGCGCCAGCAGCCAAGTCCATGGGGGCTTCGATAGGGCCGGGGAGCTGTTTTTT
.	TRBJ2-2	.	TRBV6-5	CASSISGELFF	TGTGCCAGCAGTATCTCCGGGGAGCTGTTTTTT
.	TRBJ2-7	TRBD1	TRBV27	CASSPRNRGTYEQYF	TGTGCCAGCAGTCCCAGGAACAGGGGGACCTACGAGCAGTACTTC
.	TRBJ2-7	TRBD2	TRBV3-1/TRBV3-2	CASSPGGVGHEQYF	TGTGCCAGCAGCCCGGGGGGGGTCGGCCACGAGCAGTACTTC
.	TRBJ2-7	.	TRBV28	CASKTDSLYEQEYF	TGTGCCAGCAAGACGGACAGTCTCTACGAGCAGGAGTACTTC
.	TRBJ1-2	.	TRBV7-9	CASSLAWGGKGVANYGYTF	TGTGCCAGCAGCTTAGCTTGGGGAGGGAAAGGGGTAGCTAACTATGGCTACACCTTC
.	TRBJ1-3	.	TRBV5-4	CASSLGVAGNTIYF	TGTGCCAGCAGCTTGGGCGTTGCTGGAAACACCATATATTTT
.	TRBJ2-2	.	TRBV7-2	CASSSRNGELFF	TGTGCCAGCAGCTCCAGAAACGGGGAGCTGTTTTTT
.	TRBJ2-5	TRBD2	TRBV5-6	CASSWTSGGAKETQYF	TGTGCCAGCAGCTGGACTAGCGGGGGGGCCAAAGAGACCCAGTACTTC
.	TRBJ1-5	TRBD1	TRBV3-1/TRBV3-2	CASSQAGGGGNQPQHF	TGTGCCAGCAGCCAAGCAGGGGGAGGAGGCAATCAGCCCCAGCATTTT
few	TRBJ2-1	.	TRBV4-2	CASSQGSYNEQFF	TGTGCCAGCAGCCAAGGCAGCTACAATGAGCAGTTCTTC
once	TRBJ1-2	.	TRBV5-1	CASSFTSDGYTF	TGCGCCAGCAGCTTTACTAGCGATGGCTACACCTTC
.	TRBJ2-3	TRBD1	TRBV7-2	CASSLTGTGMMDTQYF	TGTGCCAGCAGCCTTACCGGGACAGGGATGATGGATACGCAGTATTTT
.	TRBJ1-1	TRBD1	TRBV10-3	CAISGGQGNTEAFF	TGTGCCATCAGTGGGGGACAGGGGAACACTGAAGCTTTCTTT
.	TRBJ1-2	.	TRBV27	CASSSGGTDSYGYTF	TGTGCCAGCAGTTCCGGCGGGACGGATTCCTATGGCTACACCTTC
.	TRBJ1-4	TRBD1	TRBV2	CASLASQGAGKLFF	TGTGCCAGCCTAGCTAGTCAGGGGGCCGGGAAACTGTTTTTT
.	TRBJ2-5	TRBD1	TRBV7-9	CASSNDRGSETQYF	TGTGCCAGCAGCAATGACAGGGGGAGCGAGACCCAGTACTTC
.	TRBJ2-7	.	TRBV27	CASSARGPYEQYF	TGTGCCAGCAGTGCCAGGGGACCCTACGAGCAGTACTTC
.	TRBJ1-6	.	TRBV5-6	CASSAADSPLHF	TGTGCCAGCAGCGCCGCGGATTCACCCCTCCACTTT
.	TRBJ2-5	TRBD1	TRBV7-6	CASSSLTGPWETQYF	TGTGCCAGCAGCTCCTTGACAGGGCCCTGGGAGACCCAGTACTTC
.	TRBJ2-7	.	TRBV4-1	CASSPGSLGLELYF	TGCGCCAGCAGCCCGGGATCGTTGGGACTCGAGCTGTACTTC
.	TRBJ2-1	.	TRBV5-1	CASSWGFVGGSRSEQFF	TGCGCCAGCAGCTGGGGGTTTGTAGGGGGTTCGCGGAGCGAGCAGTTCTTC
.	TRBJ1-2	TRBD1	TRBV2	CASRDRAPGYTF	TGTGCCAGCAGGGACAGGGCACCTGGCTACACCTTC
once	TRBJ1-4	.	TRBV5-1	CASSFRESGGEKLFF	TGCGCCAGCAGCTTCCGGGAGTCCGGAGGTGAAAAACTGTTTTTT
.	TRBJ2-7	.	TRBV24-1	CATSDPPLYEQYF	TGTGCCACCAGTGACCCTCCTCTCTACGAGCAGTACTTC
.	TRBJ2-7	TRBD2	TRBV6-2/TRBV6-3	CASSPGAGVPFYEQYF	TGTGCCAGCAGCCCTGGGGCGGGGGTTCCCTTTTACGAGCAGTACTTC
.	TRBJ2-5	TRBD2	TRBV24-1	CATQASGEETQYF	TGTGCCACCCAAGCTAGCGGGGAAGAGACCCAGTACTTC
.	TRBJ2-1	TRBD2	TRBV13	CASSLGIGGALIEQFF	TGTGCCAGCAGCTTAGGAATCGGGGGGGCCCTTATTGAGCAGTTCTTC